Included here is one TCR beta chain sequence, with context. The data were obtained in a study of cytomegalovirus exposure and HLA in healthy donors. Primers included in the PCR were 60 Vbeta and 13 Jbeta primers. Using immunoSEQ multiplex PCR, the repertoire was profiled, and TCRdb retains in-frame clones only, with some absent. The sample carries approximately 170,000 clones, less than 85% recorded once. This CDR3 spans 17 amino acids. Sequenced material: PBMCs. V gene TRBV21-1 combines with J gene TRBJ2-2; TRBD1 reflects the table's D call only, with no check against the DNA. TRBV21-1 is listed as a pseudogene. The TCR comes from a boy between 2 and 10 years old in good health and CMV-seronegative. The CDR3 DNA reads TGTGCCAGCAGCAAAGTCTTGTGGCACCTCTACACCGGGGAGCTGTTTTTT. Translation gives CASSKVLWHLYTGELFF.